The next 25 T cell receptor beta chains were all read from a single sample in a study of blood T cells in healthy people across ages. A second PCR of roughly 7 to 11 cycles used a sample-barcoded 5' primer and a J-beta primer mix. TCRdb processed the 5' RACE reads anew with MiXCR; each CDR3 protein has one entry. The sample carries roughly 1.9 million distinct CDR3 sequences, around 42% recorded once. The sample taken for sequencing was blood. The receptors here all came from a human donor in good health.

The chain employs TRBV5-6 and TRBJ2-7, with D hard to call. The end of the DNA is better explained by TRBJ2-5, so the J call may be wrong. This CDR3 is 14 amino acids long. Germline V gene data show CDR1 as SGHDT and CDR2 as YYEEEE. CDR3 DNA: TGTGCCAGCAGCTTATTAGATTTTTGGGAGACCCAGTACTTC. This encodes CASSLLDFWETQYF.

The chain joins TRBV7-6 to TRBJ2-4; 11 nucleotides agree with TRBD2. Gene TRBJ2-7 matches the end of the DNA better, so the J call may be wrong. The CDR3 is made up of 16 amino acids. Germline V gives CDR1 SGHVS, CDR2 FNYEAQ. This CDR3 is CASSPLTSGALYEQYF. CDR3 DNA sequence: TGTGCCAGCAGCCCCCTGACTAGCGGGGCGTTATACGAGCAGTACTTC.

The chain couples TRBV5-1 to TRBJ1-2, with 10 positions matching TRBD1. Trimming removed 4 bases from V and 5 bases from J; junction bases left unmatched: 11. The V gene's germline CDR1 is SGHRS and CDR2 YFSETQ. The CDR3 totals 16 residues. CDR3 DNA sequence: TGCGCCAGCAGCCTGGGGACAGGGGCCCCGCCTTATGGCTACACCTTC. It encodes CASSLGTGAPPYGYTF.

The rearrangement uses TRBV5-1 and TRBJ2-1; TRBD1 aligns across 11 bases. Germline V gene sequence: CDR1 SGHRS, CDR2 YFSETQ. The CDR3 sequence is 15 residues long. The V and J ends lost 4 bases and 6 bases, in that order; junction bases with no gene match: 6. The CDR3, as DNA: TGCGCCAGCAGCCCCACCGGGACAGGGGGCAATGAGCAGTTCTTC. Amino acid sequence: CASSPTGTGGNEQFF.

This chain links TRBV2 with TRBJ1-4; D gene uncertain. V was pared by 3 bases and J by 4 bases, with 9 bases between. The CDR3 extends over 14 amino acids. From germline, CDR1 is SNHLY and CDR2 FYNNEI. CDR3 residues: CASSENWDNEKLFF. In DNA, the CDR3 is TGTGCCAGCAGTGAGAATTGGGATAATGAAAAACTGTTTTTT. Together with reference TRBV2 and TRBJ1-4, the CDR3 gives the full variable domain: EPEVTQTPSHQVTQMGQEVILRCVPISNHLYFYWYRQILGQKVEFLVSFYNNEISEKSEIFDDQFSVERPDGSNFTLKIRSTKLEDSAMYFCASSENWDNEKLFFGSGTQLSVL.

This chain joins TRBV10-3 and TRBJ2-1; unclear D gene. There are 12 residues in the CDR3. Germline loops: CDR1 ENHRY, CDR2 SYGVKD. The ends were cut back, 4 bases at V and 5 bases at J, with 6 bases in the middle. The CDR3 protein is CAISVSDNEQFF. CDR3 DNA: TGTGCCATCAGTGTGAGCGACAATGAGCAGTTCTTC.

This clonotype was seen only a few times. The V gene is TRBV6-1, the J gene TRBJ2-6, with 8 positions matching TRBD1. Trimming at V came to 6 bases and at J to 2 bases, leaving 12 bases not matched to a gene. Germline lookup yields CDR1 MNHNS and CDR2 SASEGT. CDR3 length equals 18 residues. The CDR3 spells CASRPGQGRGTGANVLTF. CDR3 DNA sequence: TGTGCCAGCAGACCCGGACAGGGCCGAGGCACTGGGGCCAACGTCCTGACTTTC.

Worth noting for this clonotype: A read error may account for a junction end that differs from germline. This chain uses TRBV7-2 with TRBJ2-1; a weak D match, TRBD2 (6 bases). CDR3 size: 13 residues. Per germline, CDR1 SGHTA and CDR2 FQGNSA. The CDR3 DNA reads as TGTGCCGGCAGCTTACCTGTAGCGGCTGAGCAGTTCTTC. It codes for CAGSLPVAAEQFF.

The rearrangement joins TRBV19 to TRBJ1-5; D call uncertain. V gave up 4 bases and J gave up 5 bases, with 15 bases separating them. Germline V gene lookup returns CDR1 LNHDA and CDR2 SQIVND (reference sequence). The CDR3 totals 15 residues. In DNA, the CDR3 is TGTGCCAGTAGTAGTTGGGTCCAACCGGATCAGCCCCAGCATTTT. Translated, it gives CASSSWVQPDQPQHF. Together with reference TRBV19 and TRBJ1-5, the CDR3 gives the full variable domain: DGGITQSPKYLFRKEGQNVTLSCEQNLNHDAMYWYRQDPGQGLRLIYYSQIVNDFQKGDIAEGYSVSREKKESFPLTVTSAQKNPTAFYLCASSSWVQPDQPQHFGDGTRLSIL.

This clonotype was detected only once. A junction end diverges from the germline sequence, so it may reflect a read error. CDR3 DNA sequence: TGTGCCACCAGTCGAACAGCGGACCTATACGTGACCGGGGAGCTGTTTTTT. The encoded protein is CATSRTADLYVTGELFF. J is TRBJ2-2 and V is TRBV27, with D possibly being TRBD2 (5 bases). Per the germline V gene, CDR1 is MNHEY and CDR2 is SMNVEV (reference sequence). The CDR3 has 17 amino acids.

This clonotype was counted only a few times. The rearrangement uses TRBV7-2 and TRBJ2-5; TRBD1 aligns across 11 bases. The CDR3 is 15 residues long. Germline V CDR1 and CDR2: SGHTA, FQGNSA. The V segment lost 5 bases and the J segment 5 bases; nucleotides outside the gene matches: 7. The CDR3 DNA is TGTGCCAGCAGCGAGGGACAGGGGGTTACCGAGACCCAGTACTTC. This sequence encodes CASSEGQGVTETQYF.

DNA of the CDR3: TGTGCCAGCAGCTCCGAAACCGGGACAGGGGAGTACAATGAGCAGTTCTTC. Residues: CASSSETGTGEYNEQFF. The chain employs TRBV7-2 and TRBJ2-1, with TRBD1 identical over 10 bases. The CDR3 extends over 17 amino acids. Germline CDR1 and CDR2: SGHTA and FQGNSA. Trimming at V came to 4 bases and at J to 4 bases, leaving 10 bases not matched to a gene. The full variable domain, completed using reference TRBV7-2 and TRBJ2-1, is GAGVSQSPSNKVTEKGKDVELRCDPISGHTALYWYRQSLGQGLEFLIYFQGNSAPDKSGLPSDRFSAERTGGSVSTLTIQRTQQEDSAVYLCASSSETGTGEYNEQFFGPGTRLTVL.

The table lists this clonotype with a few counts. The V and J genes are TRBV28 and TRBJ2-4; D not certain. Germline CDR1 is MDHEN and CDR2 is SYDVKM. The V end was cut by 4 bases, the J end by 2 bases, with 12 bases between. The CDR3 sequence is 15 residues long. This CDR3 is CASSSGPTTKNIQYF. For the CDR3, the DNA is TGTGCCAGCAGTTCCGGACCTACCACCAAAAACATTCAGTACTTC.

The CDR3 here is CSANRGADTQYF. The CDR3 DNA reads as TGCAGTGCCAATCGGGGCGCAGATACGCAGTATTTT. The V gene is TRBV20-1, the J gene TRBJ2-3; the D gene could be TRBD1 or TRBD2 (5 bases each). The germline V gene encodes CDR1 DFQATT and CDR2 SNEGSKA (reference sequence). V was clipped by 6 bases and J by 4 bases, with 11 bases between them. The CDR3 sequence is 12 residues long.

The chain carries TRBV7-2 and TRBJ1-5, with TRBD1 matching over 7 bases. Germline CDR1 is SGHTA and CDR2 is FQGNSA. The CDR3 covers 19 residues. V was pared by 1 base and J by 1 base, with 13 bases of the junction left unmatched. CDR3 sequence reads: CASSLDWTGAITSNQPQHF. CDR3 DNA: TGTGCCAGCAGCTTAGATTGGACAGGAGCTATAACGAGCAATCAGCCCCAGCATTTT.

The genes are TRBV4-3 and TRBJ1-4; a possible D gene is TRBD1 (6 bases). The V gene lost 5 bases and the J gene lost 8 bases, with 18 bases spanning the gap. CDR1 and CDR2 from the germline V gene are LGHNA and YSLEER. The CDR3 loop spans 15 amino acids. The CDR3 sequence: CASSDGGGTVEKLFF. CDR3 sequence (DNA): TGCGCCAGCAGCGATGGAGGGGGGACCGTAGAAAAACTGTTTTTT.

This clonotype was observed a handful of times. The chain carries TRBV12-3 or TRBV12-4 and TRBJ1-6; D remains ambiguous. The CDR3 totals 16 residues. V was trimmed by 3 bases and J by 5 bases, leaving 14 bases between them. The CDR3 DNA is TGTGCCAGCAGTTTTTTGGGTGGAAATGATAATTCACCCCTCCACTTT. Translated, it gives CASSFLGGNDNSPLHF.

This clonotype was seen once. The V gene is TRBV4-3, the J gene TRBJ2-7; D assignment may be TRBD1 or TRBD2 (7 bases each). The CDR3 runs 14 residues. Germline V gives CDR1 LGHNA, CDR2 YSLEER. Trimming removed 5 bases from V and 7 bases from J, with 18 bases in between. CDR3 in DNA: TGCGCCAGCAGCGAGCAGACAGGGAGGGGTGAGCAGTACTTC. This encodes CASSEQTGRGEQYF.

The table lists this clonotype with a count of one. V and J are TRBV29-1 and TRBJ2-5; D is perhaps TRBD2 (6 bases). The length of the CDR3 is 11 residues. V was cut by 5 bases and J by 13 bases, with 17 bases left in between. Germline lookup yields CDR1 SQVTM and CDR2 ANQGSEA. The CDR3 nucleotides are TGCAGCGTTACGGACTACCGCGAGCGGTACTTC. Amino acids: CSVTDYRERYF.

This CDR3 reads CSASRSFPYNEQYF. The CDR3 DNA follows: TGCAGTGCTAGTAGGTCTTTCCCTTACAATGAGCAGTACTTC. The rearrangement links TRBV20-1 to TRBJ2-1; D is ambiguous. The J call may be incorrect, as the DNA end agrees better with TRBJ2-7. The CDR3 has 14 amino acids. Germline V gene sequence: CDR1 DFQATT, CDR2 SNEGSKA (reference sequence).

The rearrangement links TRBV20-1 to TRBJ1-6; 9 nucleotides line up with TRBD1. The trim removed 6 bases at V and 0 bases at J, leaving 18 bases unmatched. The CDR3 is made up of 20 amino acids. Germline V lookup: CDR1 DFQATT, CDR2 SNEGSKA (reference sequence). The CDR3 here is CSARGPTGGFGSSYNSPLHF. The CDR3 DNA sequence: TGCAGTGCCCGGGGGCCGACAGGGGGGTTCGGCAGCTCCTATAATTCACCCCTCCACTTT.

This chain links TRBV7-3 with TRBJ1-2, with D possibly matching TRBD1 (5 bases). The V end lost 2 bases, the J end lost 0 bases, and 13 bases lay between the germline ends. CDR1 and CDR2 from the germline V gene are SGHTA and FQGTGA. The CDR3 extends over 16 amino acids. This CDR3 is CASSLGDFRANYGYTF. The CDR3 DNA sequence: TGTGCCAGCAGCTTAGGGGACTTCCGAGCTAACTATGGCTACACCTTC.

CDR3 sequence reads: CASSVGFHEQYF. For the CDR3, the DNA is TGTGCCAGCAGCGTTGGGTTCCACGAGCAGTACTTC. This rearrangement joins TRBV28 to TRBJ2-4, with no clear D. Gene TRBJ2-7 matches the end of the DNA better, so the J call may be wrong. The germline CDR1 and CDR2 sequences are MDHEN and SYDVKM. The CDR3 sequence is 12 residues long.

This clonotype was seen a few times. The gene calls are TRBV7-3 and TRBJ1-1; D ambiguous. From germline, CDR1 is SGHTA and CDR2 FQGTGA. The V and J ends lost 2 bases and 4 bases respectively, with 11 bases between them. CDR3 length: 14 residues. CDR3 nucleotides: TGTGCCAGCAGCTTATGGGGTCGTGGCACTGAAGCTTTCTTT. Translation gives CASSLWGRGTEAFF.

This rearrangement joins TRBV4-3 to TRBJ2-1, with D possibly TRBD2 on 6 matching bases. This CDR3 region has 14 residues. The germline V gene encodes CDR1 LGHNA and CDR2 YSLEER. Trimming stripped 0 bases from V and 10 bases from J, with 13 bases between. The CDR3 loop is CASSQDFGGSEQFF. CDR3 nucleotide sequence: TGCGCCAGCAGCCAAGATTTCGGGGGAAGCGAGCAGTTCTTC.